The clone carrying this T cell receptor beta chain was seen just once. Amplification used 60 V beta primers and 13 J beta primers. Some clones are missing from TCRdb's copy, which holds only in-frame ones; the method was immunoSEQ multiplex PCR. The table includes around 97,000 clones, roughly 79% detected once. This sample is part of a study of glioma-infiltrating T cells after dendritic cell vaccination. PBMC were collected before vaccination, two weeks after the third vaccination, and at progression. Losses at the gene ends were 3 bases for V and 0 bases for J; bases not matched to a gene: 7. Germline loops: CDR1 MGHRA, CDR2 YSYEKL. This CDR3 is 16 amino acids long.

The sequencing used blood, collected before dendritic cell vaccination. The sequence was obtained from a human donor with glioblastoma. This chain connects TRBV4-1 to TRBJ2-7; 8 bases map to TRBD2. The CDR3 coding sequence is TGCGCCAGCAGCCACCCCGGGGGGGGGAGCTCCTACGAGCAGTACTTC. Its translation is CASSHPGGGSSYEQYF.